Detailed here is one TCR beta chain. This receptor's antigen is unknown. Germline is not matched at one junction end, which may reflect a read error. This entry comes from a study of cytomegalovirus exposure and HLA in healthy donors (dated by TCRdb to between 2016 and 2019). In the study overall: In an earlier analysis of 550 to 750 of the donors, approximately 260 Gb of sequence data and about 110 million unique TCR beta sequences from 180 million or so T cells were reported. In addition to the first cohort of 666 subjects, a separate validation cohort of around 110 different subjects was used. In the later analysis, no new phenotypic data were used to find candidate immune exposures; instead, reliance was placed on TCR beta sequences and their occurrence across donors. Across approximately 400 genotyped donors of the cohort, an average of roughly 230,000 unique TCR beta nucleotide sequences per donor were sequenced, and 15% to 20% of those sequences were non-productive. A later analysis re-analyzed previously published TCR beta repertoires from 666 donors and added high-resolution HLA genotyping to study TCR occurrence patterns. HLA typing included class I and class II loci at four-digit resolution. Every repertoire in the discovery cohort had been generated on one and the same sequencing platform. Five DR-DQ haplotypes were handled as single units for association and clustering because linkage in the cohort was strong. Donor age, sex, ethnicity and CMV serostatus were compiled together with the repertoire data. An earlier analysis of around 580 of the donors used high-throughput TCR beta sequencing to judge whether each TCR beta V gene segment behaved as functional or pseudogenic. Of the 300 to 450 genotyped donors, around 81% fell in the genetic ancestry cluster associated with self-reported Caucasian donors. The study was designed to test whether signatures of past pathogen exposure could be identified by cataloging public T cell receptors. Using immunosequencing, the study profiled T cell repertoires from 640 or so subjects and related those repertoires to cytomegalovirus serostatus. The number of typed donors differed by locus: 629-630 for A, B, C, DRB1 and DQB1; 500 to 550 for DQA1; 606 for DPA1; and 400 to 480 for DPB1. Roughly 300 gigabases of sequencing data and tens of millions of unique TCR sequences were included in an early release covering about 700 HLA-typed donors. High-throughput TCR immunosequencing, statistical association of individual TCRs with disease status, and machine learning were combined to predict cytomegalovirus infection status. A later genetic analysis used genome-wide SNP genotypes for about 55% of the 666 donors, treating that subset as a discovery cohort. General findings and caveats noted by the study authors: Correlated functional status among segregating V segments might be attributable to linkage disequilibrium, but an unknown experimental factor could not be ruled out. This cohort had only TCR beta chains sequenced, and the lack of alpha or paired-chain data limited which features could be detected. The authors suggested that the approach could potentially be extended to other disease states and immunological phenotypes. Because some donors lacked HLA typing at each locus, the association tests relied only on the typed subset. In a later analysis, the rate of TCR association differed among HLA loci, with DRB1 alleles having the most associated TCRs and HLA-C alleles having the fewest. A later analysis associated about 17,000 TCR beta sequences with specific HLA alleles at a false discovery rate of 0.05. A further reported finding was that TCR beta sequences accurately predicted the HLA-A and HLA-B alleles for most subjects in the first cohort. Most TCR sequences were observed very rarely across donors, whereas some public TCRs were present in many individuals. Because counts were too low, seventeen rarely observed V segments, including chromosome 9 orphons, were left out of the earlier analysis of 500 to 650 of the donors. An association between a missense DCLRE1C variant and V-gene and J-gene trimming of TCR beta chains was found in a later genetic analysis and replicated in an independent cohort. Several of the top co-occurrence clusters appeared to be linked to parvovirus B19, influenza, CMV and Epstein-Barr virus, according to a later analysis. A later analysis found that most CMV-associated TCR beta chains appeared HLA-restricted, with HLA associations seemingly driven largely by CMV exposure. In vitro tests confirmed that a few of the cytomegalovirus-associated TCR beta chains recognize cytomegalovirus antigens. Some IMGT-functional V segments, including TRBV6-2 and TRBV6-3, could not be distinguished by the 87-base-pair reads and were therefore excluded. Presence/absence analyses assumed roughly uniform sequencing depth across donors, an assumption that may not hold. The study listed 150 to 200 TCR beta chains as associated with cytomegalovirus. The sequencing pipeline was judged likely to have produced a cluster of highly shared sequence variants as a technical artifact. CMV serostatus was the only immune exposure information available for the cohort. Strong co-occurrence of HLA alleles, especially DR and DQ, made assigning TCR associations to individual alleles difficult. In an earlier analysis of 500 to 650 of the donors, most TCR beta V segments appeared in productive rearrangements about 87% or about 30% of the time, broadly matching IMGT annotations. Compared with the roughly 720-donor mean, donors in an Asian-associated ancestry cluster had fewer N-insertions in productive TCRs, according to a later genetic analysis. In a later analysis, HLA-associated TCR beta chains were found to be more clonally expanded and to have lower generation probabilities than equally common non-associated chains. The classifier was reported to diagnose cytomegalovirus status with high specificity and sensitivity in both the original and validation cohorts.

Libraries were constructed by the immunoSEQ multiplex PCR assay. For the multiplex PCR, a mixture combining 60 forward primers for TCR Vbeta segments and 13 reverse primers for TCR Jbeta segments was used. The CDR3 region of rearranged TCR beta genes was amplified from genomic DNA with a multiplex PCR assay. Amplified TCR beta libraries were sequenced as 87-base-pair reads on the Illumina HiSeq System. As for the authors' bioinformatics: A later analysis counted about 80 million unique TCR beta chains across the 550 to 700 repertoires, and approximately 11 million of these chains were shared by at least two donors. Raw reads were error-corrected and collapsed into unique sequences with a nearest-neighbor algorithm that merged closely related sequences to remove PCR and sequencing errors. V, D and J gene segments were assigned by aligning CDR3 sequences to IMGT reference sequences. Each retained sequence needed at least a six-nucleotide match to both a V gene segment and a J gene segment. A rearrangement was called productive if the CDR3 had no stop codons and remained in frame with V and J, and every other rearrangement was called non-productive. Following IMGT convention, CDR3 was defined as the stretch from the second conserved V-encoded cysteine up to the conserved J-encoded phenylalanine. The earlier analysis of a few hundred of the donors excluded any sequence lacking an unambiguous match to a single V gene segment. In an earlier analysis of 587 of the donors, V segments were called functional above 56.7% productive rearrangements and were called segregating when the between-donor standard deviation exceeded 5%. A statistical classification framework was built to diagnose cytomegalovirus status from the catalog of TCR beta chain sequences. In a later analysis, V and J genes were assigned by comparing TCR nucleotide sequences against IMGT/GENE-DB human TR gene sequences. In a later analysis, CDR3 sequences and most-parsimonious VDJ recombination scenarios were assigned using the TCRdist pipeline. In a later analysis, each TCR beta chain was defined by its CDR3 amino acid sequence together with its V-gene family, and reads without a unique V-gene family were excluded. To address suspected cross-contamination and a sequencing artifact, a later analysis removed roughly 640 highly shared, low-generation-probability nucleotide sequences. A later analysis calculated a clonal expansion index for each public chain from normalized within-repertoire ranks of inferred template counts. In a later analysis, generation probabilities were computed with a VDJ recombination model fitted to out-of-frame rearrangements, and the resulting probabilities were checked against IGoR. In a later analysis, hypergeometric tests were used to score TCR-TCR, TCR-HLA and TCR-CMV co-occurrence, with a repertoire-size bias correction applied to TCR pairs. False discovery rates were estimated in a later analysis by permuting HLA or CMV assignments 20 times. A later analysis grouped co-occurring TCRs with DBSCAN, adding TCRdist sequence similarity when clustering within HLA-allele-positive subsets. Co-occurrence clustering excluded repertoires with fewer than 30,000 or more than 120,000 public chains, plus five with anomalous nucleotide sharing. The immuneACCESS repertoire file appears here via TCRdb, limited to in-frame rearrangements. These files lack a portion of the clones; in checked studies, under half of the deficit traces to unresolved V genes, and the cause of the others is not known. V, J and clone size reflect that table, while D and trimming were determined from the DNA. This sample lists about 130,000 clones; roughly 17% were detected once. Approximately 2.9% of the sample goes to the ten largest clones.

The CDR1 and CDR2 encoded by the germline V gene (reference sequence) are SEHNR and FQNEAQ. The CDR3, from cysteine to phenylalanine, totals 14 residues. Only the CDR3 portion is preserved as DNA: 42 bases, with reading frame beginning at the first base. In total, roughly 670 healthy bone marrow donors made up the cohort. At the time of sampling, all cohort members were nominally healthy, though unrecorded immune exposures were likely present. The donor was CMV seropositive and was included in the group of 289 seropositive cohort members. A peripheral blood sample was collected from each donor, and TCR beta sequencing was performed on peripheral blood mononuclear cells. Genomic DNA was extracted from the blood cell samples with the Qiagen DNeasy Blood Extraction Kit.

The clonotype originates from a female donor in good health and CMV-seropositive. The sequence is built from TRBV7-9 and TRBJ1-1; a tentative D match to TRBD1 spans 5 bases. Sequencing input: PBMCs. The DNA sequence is TGTGCCAGCTCGGTTGGGGGGAACCAGAGGGAAGCTCTCTTT. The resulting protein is CASSVGGNQREALF.